This TCR beta chain is from a study of cytomegalovirus exposure and HLA in healthy donors. With respect to this clone: Antigen: not known.

Broader study findings: A missense DCLRE1C variant was associated with V- and J-gene trimming of TCR beta chains in a later analysis, and an independent cohort replicated the association.

Primers for the PCR totalled 60 Vbeta and 13 Jbeta. Only in-frame clones appear in the TCRdb table, and some are missing; sequencing was by immunoSEQ multiplex PCR. The sample lists under 200,000 clones, over 65% occurring once. Source material: PBMCs. The sequence came from a woman aged 25 to 39 in good health and CMV-seronegative.

CDR3: CASTLDTRGLISNQPQHF. The CDR3 DNA is TGTGCCAGTACCCTGGATACCAGGGGACTAATTAGCAATCAGCCCCAGCATTTT. The genes are TRBV19 and TRBJ1-5; a possible D gene is TRBD1 (6 bases). Germline V gene sequence: CDR1 LNHDA, CDR2 SQIVND (reference sequence). The CDR3 runs to 18 residues. Trimming left V 7 bases short and J 0 bases short, with 22 bases between.